The 18 T cell receptor beta chains presented below share a single source sample, sequenced in a study of CD8 T cells in ankylosing spondylitis. These TCRs' antigens remain unknown. TCRdb re-derived calls from the 5' RACE reads in MiXCR, one entry per CDR3 protein. Of around 490,000 distinct CDR3 sequences in the sample, less than 6% are singletons; the top ten hold under 4.5%. Broader study findings: What seemed typical of ankylosing spondylitis blood was a TCR beta motif built from 7 or 8 highly homologous variants.

Sequencing used blood, either unsorted or a sorted T cell fraction (not recorded which). These receptors were obtained from a male donor with ankylosing spondylitis.

This clonotype was counted at least ten times. The V and J genes are TRBV18 and TRBJ2-7; D is unclear. The length of the CDR3 is 15 residues. V was trimmed by 2 bases and J by 0 bases, leaving 11 bases between them. Germline V gene lookup returns CDR1 KGHSH and CDR2 LQKENI. The CDR3 DNA reads TGTGCCAGCTCACCAGCCCTAGTACCCTCCTACGAGCAGTACTTC. It specifies CASSPALVPSYEQYF.

This clonotype was seen at least ten times. This sequence joins TRBV6-4 and TRBJ2-1; D is perhaps TRBD1 (6 bases). The ends were cut back, 1 base at V and 6 bases at J, with 10 bases in the middle. CDR3 size: 14 residues. Looked up from germline, CDR1 is MRHNA and CDR2 is SNTAGT. The CDR3 here is CASSDFSGVNEQFF. CDR3 bases: TGTGCCAGCAGTGACTTCTCAGGGGTCAATGAGCAGTTCTTC.

This clonotype appeared many times. The J gene is TRBJ2-4, the V gene TRBV11-2, with no clear D. V dropped 2 bases and J dropped 4 bases, with 6 bases sitting between them. CDR1 and CDR2 (germline): SGHAT, FQNNGV. There are 13 residues in the CDR3. CDR3 nucleotides: TGTGCCAGCAGCTTATTCCTGAAAAACATTCAGTACTTC. This encodes CASSLFLKNIQYF.

This clonotype was observed many times. The chain uses TRBV4-3 and TRBJ2-7; unclear D gene. V was clipped by 0 bases and J by 0 bases, with 12 bases between them. The CDR3 totals 16 residues. Looked up from germline, CDR1 is LGHNA and CDR2 is YSLEER. The DNA for the CDR3 is TGCGCCAGCAGCCAAGATTCAACACTCCTCTCCTACGAGCAGTACTTC. Translating it yields CASSQDSTLLSYEQYF.

In its sample, this clonotype was seen many times. The V call is TRBV6-5, the J call TRBJ2-3; 8 bases fit TRBD2. This CDR3 has 16 amino acids. V shed 5 bases, J shed 5 bases, and the junction held 12 bases outside the gene matches. Germline CDR1 MNHEY, CDR2 SVGAGI. CDR3 loop: CASSHPGTRGGDTQYF. CDR3 coding DNA: TGTGCCAGCAGTCACCCCGGGACTAGGGGTGGAGATACGCAGTATTTT.

This clonotype came up a few times. The V call is TRBV28, the J call TRBJ2-5, with D uncertain. The CDR3 spans 12 residues. CDR1 and CDR2 from the germline V gene are MDHEN and SYDVKM. Deletions cut 5 bases from V and 6 bases from J, with 10 bases between. In DNA, the CDR3 is TGTGCCAGCAGTCGCGCCCTGAAGACCCAGTACTTC. Translated, it gives CASSRALKTQYF.

The V call is TRBV18, the J call TRBJ1-6; D gene uncertain. The CDR3 sequence is 14 residues long. V dropped 0 bases and J dropped 6 bases, with 6 bases sitting between them. CDR1 and CDR2 (germline): KGHSH, LQKENI. The CDR3 DNA is TGTGCCAGCTCACCACCGGTACCTAATTCACCCCTCCACTTT. It encodes CASSPPVPNSPLHF.

This clonotype was seen many times. The chain employs TRBV7-8 and TRBJ2-7; a possible D gene is TRBD1 (6 bases). Trimming removed 5 bases at V and 2 bases at J, with 13 bases between. This CDR3 is built from 14 residues. Germline CDR1 and CDR2: SGHVS and FQNEAQ. The CDR3 protein is CASSPGTLTYEQYF. CDR3 DNA: TGTGCCAGCAGCCCCGGGACACTCACCTACGAGCAGTACTTC.

This clonotype has only a few counts. V and J are TRBV11-3 and TRBJ2-1; a weak D match, TRBD2 (7 bases). The CDR3 consists of 16 residues. Germline assignment: CDR1 SGHNT and CDR2 YENEEA. V lost 0 bases and J lost 6, with 15 bases in between. As DNA, the CDR3 is TGTGCCAGCAGCTTAGATGAGGGGAGGGGGGTCAATGAGCAGTTCTTC. Protein product: CASSLDEGRGVNEQFF.

This clonotype was counted only a few times. The chain links TRBV3-1 to TRBJ2-3; no definite D call. The V and J ends lost 3 bases and 3 bases respectively, with 10 bases between them. Per germline, CDR1 LGHDT and CDR2 YNNKEL (reference sequence). This CDR3 is 14 amino acids long. The CDR3 DNA reads as TGTGCCAGCAGCCAGTCCATCCGGACAGATACGCAGTATTTT. Its translation: CASSQSIRTDTQYF.

The sample holds a few counts of this clonotype. The CDR3 loop reads CASSQGHLMTYF. CDR3 bases: TGTGCCAGCAGCCAGGGACACCTCATGACGTACTTC. The chain is built from TRBV7-9 and TRBJ2-5; maybe TRBD1 (6 bases). This CDR3 comprises 12 residues. Germline V gives CDR1 SEHNR, CDR2 FQNEAQ (reference sequence). The V gene lost 5 bases and the J gene lost 13 bases, with 17 bases spanning the gap. Full variable domain (remainder filled in from reference TRBV7-9 and TRBJ2-5): DTGVSQNPRHKITKRGQNVTFRCDPISEHNRLYWYRQTLGQGPEFLTYFQNEAQLEKSRLLSDRFSAERPKGSFSTLEIQRTEQGDSAMYLCASSQGHLMTYFGPGTRLLVL.

This clonotype was detected ten times or more. J is TRBJ1-2 and V is TRBV9; no definite D call. Trimming took 2 bases from V and 2 from J, leaving 16 bases between them. The length of the CDR3 is 16 residues. CDR1 and CDR2 (germline): SGDLS, YYNGEE. The CDR3: CASSVRADNYNYGYTF. CDR3 nucleotide sequence: TGTGCCAGCAGCGTGAGGGCGGATAATTACAACTATGGCTACACCTTC.

V usage is TRBV7-2 and J usage is TRBJ2-7, with 7 bases matching TRBD2. Trimming took 8 bases from V and 1 from J; bases not matched to a gene: 8. The CDR3 is made up of 14 amino acids. Germline CDR1 is SGHTA and CDR2 is FQGNSA. CDR3 DNA sequence: TGTGCCAGCGGATGGGGACTACCGTCCTACGAGCAGTACTTC. This encodes CASGWGLPSYEQYF. Full variable domain (missing parts from reference TRBV7-2 and TRBJ2-7): GAGVSQSPSNKVTEKGKDVELRCDPISGHTALYWYRQSLGQGLEFLIYFQGNSAPDKSGLPSDRFSAERTGGSVSTLTIQRTQQEDSAVYLCASGWGLPSYEQYFGPGTRLTVT.

This clonotype has ten or more counts. The chain couples TRBV28 to TRBJ1-5; D is unclear. This CDR3 has 13 residues. Germline CDR1 reads MDHEN; CDR2 reads SYDVKM. V was pared by 5 bases and J by 9 bases, with 14 bases between. The CDR3: CASSRWGLRPQHF. CDR3 bases: TGTGCCAGCAGTCGGTGGGGTTTGAGGCCCCAGCATTTT.

This clonotype has only a few counts. The chain is built from TRBV11-2 and TRBJ2-1; weak D call: TRBD1 (5 bases). V lost 4 bases to trimming and J lost 5 bases, with 12 bases between them. Germline V gene sequence: CDR1 SGHAT, CDR2 FQNNGV. The CDR3 sequence is 14 residues long. The CDR3 region is CASSSGSGHNEQFF. CDR3 in DNA: TGTGCCAGCAGCTCAGGGTCGGGCCACAATGAGCAGTTCTTC.

This clonotype was detected ten times or more. V and J are TRBV12-3 or TRBV12-4 and TRBJ1-5; no clear D. Trimming took 2 bases from V and 9 from J, leaving 11 bases between them. CDR3 length: 13 amino acids. DNA for the CDR3: TGTGCCAGCAGTTTAAGGCCGGCAAGGCCCCAGCATTTT. It encodes CASSLRPARPQHF.

This chain joins TRBV7-2 and TRBJ1-2; 7 bases align to TRBD1. Per germline, CDR1 SGHTA and CDR2 FQGNSA. The CDR3 sequence is 16 residues long. Trimming at V came to 1 base and at J to 0 bases, leaving 5 bases not matched to a gene. CDR3 DNA: TGTGCCAGCAGCTTAGAGGGGGCACGAGCTAACTATGGCTACACCTTC. Protein sequence: CASSLEGARANYGYTF.

Ten or more counts support this clonotype. The chain joins TRBV7-9 to TRBJ2-3, with D perhaps given as TRBD1 or TRBD2 (5 bases each). Germline V lookup: CDR1 SEHNR, CDR2 FQNEAQ (reference sequence). The germline V and J ends were trimmed by 5 bases and 0 bases, with 15 bases remaining between them. This CDR3 has 16 residues. The CDR3 sequence is CASSEWDLPSTDTQYF. CDR3 nucleotide sequence: TGTGCCAGCAGCGAGTGGGACCTCCCCAGCACAGATACGCAGTATTTT.